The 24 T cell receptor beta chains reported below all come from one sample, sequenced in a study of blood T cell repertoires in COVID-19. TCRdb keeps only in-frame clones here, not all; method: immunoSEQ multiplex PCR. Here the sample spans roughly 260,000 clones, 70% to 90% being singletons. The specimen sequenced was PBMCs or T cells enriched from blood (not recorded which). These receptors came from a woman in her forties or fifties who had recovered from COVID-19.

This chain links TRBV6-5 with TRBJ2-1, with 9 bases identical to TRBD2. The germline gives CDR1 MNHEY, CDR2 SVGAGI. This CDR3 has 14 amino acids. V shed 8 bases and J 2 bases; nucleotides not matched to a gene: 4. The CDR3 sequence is CASQRLAAYNEQFF. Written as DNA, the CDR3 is TGTGCCAGCCAGCGACTAGCGGCCTACAATGAGCAGTTCTTC.

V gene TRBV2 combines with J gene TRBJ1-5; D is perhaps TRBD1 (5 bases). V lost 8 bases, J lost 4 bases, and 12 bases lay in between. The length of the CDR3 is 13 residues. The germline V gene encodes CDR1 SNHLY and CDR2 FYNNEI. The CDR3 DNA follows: TGTGCCAGCCGGGGGTGGGGGAATCAGCCCCAGCATTTT. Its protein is CASRGWGNQPQHF.

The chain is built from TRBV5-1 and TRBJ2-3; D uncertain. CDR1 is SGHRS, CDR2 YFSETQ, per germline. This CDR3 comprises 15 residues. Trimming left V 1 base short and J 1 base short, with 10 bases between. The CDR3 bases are TGCGCCAGCAGCTTGCGATTGCAGGGCACAGATACGCAGTATTTT. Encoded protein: CASSLRLQGTDTQYF.

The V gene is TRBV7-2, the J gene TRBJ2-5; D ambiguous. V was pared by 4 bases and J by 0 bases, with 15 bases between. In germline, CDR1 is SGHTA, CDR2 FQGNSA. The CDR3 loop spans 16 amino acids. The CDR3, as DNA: TGTGCCAGCAGCTCGCGTCCTATCATTCACCAAGAGACCCAGTACTTC. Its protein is CASSSRPIIHQETQYF.

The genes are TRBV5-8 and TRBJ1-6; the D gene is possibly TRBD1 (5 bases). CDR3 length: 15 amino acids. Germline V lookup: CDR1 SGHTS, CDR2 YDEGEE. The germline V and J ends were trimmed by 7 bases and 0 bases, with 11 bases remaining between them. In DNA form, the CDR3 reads TGTGCCAGCGTCTCAGGGTTCTCCTATAATTCACCCCTCCACTTT. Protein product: CASVSGFSYNSPLHF. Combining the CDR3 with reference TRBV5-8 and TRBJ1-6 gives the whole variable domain EAGVTQSPTHLIKTRGQQATLRCSPISGHTSVYWYQQALGLGLQFLLWYDEGEERNRGNFPPRFSGRQFPNYSSELNVNALELEDSALYLCASVSGFSYNSPLHFGNGTRLTVT.

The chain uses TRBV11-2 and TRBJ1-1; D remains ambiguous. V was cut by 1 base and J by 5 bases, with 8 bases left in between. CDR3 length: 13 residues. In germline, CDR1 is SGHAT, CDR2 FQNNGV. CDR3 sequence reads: CASSLVAVTEAFF. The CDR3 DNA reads TGTGCCAGCAGCTTAGTGGCAGTTACTGAAGCTTTCTTT.

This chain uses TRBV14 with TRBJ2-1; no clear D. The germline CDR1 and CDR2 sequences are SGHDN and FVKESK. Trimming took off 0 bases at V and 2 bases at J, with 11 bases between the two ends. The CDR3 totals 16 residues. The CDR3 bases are TGTGCCAGCAGCCAAGATCCCGGAGATGCCTACAATGAGCAGTTCTTC. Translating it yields CASSQDPGDAYNEQFF.

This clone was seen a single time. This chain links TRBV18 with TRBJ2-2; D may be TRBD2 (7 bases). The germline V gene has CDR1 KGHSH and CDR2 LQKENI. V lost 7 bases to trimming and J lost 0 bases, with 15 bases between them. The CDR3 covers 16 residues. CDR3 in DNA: TGTGCCAGCTTACCCGCGGGGGCTACGAACACCGGGGAGCTGTTTTTT. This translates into CASLPAGATNTGELFF.

The CDR3 DNA reads as TGTGCCAGCAGCCAGGGGGTGTTAGACTACGAGCAGTACTTC. It specifies CASSQGVLDYEQYF. The chain recombines TRBV7-6 with TRBJ2-7, with 7 bases matching TRBD1. Looked up from germline, CDR1 is SGHVS and CDR2 is FNYEAQ. CDR3 length: 14 amino acids. V lost 5 bases, J lost 3 bases, and 7 bases stayed unmatched.

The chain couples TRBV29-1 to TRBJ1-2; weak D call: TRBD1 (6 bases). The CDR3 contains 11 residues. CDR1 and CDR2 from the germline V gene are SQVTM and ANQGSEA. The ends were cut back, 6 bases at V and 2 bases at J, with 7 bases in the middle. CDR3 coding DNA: TGCAGCGTCACAGGGAACTATGGCTACACCTTC. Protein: CSVTGNYGYTF.

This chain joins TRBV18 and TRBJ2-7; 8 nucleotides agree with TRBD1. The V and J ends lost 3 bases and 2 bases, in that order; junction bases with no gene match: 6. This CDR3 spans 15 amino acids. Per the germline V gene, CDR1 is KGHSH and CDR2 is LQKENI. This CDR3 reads CASSPPGTGAYEQYF. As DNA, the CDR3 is TGTGCCAGCTCACCCCCCGGGACAGGAGCCTACGAGCAGTACTTC. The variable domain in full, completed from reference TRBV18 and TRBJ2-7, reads NAGVMQNPRHLVRRRGQEARLRCSPMKGHSHVYWYRQLPEEGLKFMVYLQKENIIDESGMPKERFSAEFPKEGPSILRIQQVVRGDSAAYFCASSPPGTGAYEQYFGPGTRLTVT.

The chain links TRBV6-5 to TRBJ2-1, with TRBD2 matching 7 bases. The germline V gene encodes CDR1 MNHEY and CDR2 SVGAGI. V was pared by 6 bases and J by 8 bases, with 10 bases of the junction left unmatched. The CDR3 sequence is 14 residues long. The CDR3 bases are TGTGCCAGCAGACCCAGGACTAGTTCAGATGAGCAGTTCTTC. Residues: CASRPRTSSDEQFF.

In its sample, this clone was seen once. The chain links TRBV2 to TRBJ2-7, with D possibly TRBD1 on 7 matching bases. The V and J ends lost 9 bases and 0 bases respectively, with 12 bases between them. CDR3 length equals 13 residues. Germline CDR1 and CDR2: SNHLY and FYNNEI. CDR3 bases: TGTGCCAGGGGGGGACAGAGCTCCTACGAGCAGTACTTC. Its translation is CARGGQSSYEQYF.

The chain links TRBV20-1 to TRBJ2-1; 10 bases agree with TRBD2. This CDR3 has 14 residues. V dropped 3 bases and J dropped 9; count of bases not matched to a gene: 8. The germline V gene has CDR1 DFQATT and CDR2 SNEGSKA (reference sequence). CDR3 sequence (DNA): TGCAGTGCTAGTCTAGCGGGAGTTATTAGTGAGCAGTTCTTC. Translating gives CSASLAGVISEQFF.

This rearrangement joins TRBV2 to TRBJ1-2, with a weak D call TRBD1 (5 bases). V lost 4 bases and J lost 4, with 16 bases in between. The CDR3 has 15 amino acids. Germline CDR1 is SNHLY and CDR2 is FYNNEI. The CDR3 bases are TGTGCCAGCAGTGGGGACGGAGGGTACGGCTATGGCTACACCTTC. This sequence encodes CASSGDGGYGYGYTF.

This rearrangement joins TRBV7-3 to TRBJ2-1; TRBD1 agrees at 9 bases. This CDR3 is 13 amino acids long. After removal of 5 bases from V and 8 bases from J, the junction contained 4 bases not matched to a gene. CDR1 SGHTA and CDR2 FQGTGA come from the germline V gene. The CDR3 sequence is CASSTTGGYEQFF. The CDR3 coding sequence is TGTGCCAGCAGCACGACAGGGGGGTATGAGCAGTTCTTC.

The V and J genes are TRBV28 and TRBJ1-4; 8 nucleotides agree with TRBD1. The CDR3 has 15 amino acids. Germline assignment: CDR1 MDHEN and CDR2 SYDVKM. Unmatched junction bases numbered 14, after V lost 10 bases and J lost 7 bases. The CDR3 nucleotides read TGTGCCACCCTGGGGTCACAGGGGGTAAGTGAAAAACTGTTTTTT. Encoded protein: CATLGSQGVSEKLFF.

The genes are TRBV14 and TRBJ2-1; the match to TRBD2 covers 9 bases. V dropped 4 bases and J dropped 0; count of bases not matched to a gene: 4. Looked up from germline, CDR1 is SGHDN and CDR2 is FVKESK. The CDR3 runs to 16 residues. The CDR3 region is CASSLSGSTSYNEQFF. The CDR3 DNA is TGTGCCAGCAGCCTTAGCGGGAGCACCTCCTACAATGAGCAGTTCTTC.

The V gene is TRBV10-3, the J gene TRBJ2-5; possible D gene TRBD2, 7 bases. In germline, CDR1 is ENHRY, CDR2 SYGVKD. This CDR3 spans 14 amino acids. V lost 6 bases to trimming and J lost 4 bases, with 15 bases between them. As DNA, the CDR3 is TGTGCCATCAGAGCGGGACACAAATTAGAGACCCAGTACTTC. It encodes CAIRAGHKLETQYF.

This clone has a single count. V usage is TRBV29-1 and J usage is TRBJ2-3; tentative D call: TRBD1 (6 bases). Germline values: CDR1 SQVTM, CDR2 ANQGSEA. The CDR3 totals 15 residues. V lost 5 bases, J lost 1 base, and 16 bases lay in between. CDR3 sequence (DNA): TGCAGCGTTCGACAGGACCTCTACGGCACAGATACGCAGTATTTT. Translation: CSVRQDLYGTDTQYF.

This CDR3 is CASSVGSSYEQYF. The CDR3 DNA reads TGTGCCAGCAGTGTAGGGAGCTCCTACGAGCAGTACTTC. The rearrangement joins TRBV2 to TRBJ2-7, with a possible D match to TRBD2 (5 bases). With 4 bases removed from V and 0 bases from J, the gap between germline ends came to 7 bases. CDR3 length equals 13 residues. CDR1 and CDR2 (germline): SNHLY, FYNNEI.

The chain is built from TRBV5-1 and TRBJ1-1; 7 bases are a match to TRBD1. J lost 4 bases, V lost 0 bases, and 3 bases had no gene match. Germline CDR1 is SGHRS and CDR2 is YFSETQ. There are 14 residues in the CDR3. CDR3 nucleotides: TGCGCCAGCAGCTTGGCGACAGGGACCACTGAAGCTTTCTTT. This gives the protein CASSLATGTTEAFF.

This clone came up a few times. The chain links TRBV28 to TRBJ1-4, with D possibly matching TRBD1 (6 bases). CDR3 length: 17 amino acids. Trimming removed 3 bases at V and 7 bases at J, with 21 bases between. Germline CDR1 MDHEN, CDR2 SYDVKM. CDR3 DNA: TGTGCCAGCAGTTTGGAGGCCAGGGGTACGGGTAGTGAAAAACTGTTTTTT. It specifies CASSLEARGTGSEKLFF.

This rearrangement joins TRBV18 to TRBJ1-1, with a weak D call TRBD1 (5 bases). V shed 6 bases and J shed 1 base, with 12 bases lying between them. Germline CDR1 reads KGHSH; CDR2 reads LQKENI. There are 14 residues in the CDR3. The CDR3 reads CASSPLTGNTEAFF. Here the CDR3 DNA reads TGTGCCAGCTCCCCATTAACAGGGAACACTGAAGCTTTCTTT.